This T cell receptor (beta chain) was sequenced during a study of glioma-infiltrating T cells after dendritic cell vaccination. Turning to the study itself: Dendritic cells derived from monocytes and pulsed with autologous tumor lysate formed the vaccine.

Blood PBMC samples: pre-vaccination, two weeks post third vaccination, and at tumor progression. Up to about 2 ug genomic DNA was used for TCRB CDR3 amplification. Sequencing used immunoSEQ multiplex PCR; TCRdb keeps in-frame clones, though not all of them. The sample yields approximately 84,000 clones, 85% to 90% seen once. This CDR3 region has 15 residues. The ends lost 11 bases at V and 6 bases at J; junction bases unmatched: 16. Germline-derived CDR1 and CDR2 are MNHEY and SMNVEV (reference sequence). The chain links TRBV27 to TRBJ1-5; 7 bases match TRBD1. The specimen was blood, collected before dendritic cell vaccination. This TCR was sampled from a human donor with glioblastoma. DNA of the CDR3: TGTGCCGCGGGGTCAGGGGGTGTTGTAGGTCAGCCCCAGCATTTT. Its protein product is CAAGSGGVVGQPQHF.